In its sample, the clone carrying this T cell receptor (beta chain) was seen many times. The observed sequence ends 3 residues before the CDR3 terminus, with the missing tail filled in from the germline J gene. The V end was cut by 1 base, the J end by 8 bases, with 14 bases between. CDR1 and CDR2 from the germline V gene are LGHNA and YNFKEQ. The CDR3 length is 15 residues. The data are from a study of T cell clonality in common variable immunodeficiency. Control and CVID samples contributed equal amounts of genomic DNA. Clones were sequenced by immunoSEQ multiplex PCR, and TCRdb holds only the in-frame ones, with some missing. This sample has about 47,000 clones, each found more than once.

J is TRBJ1-4 and V is TRBV4-2, with a weak D call TRBD1 (6 bases). The receptor comes from a person between 18 and 75 years old in good health. Material: peripheral blood mononuclear cells. CDR3 DNA, as far as it was read: TGTGCCAGCAGCCAAGTGACACAGGGTAACGAAAAA. This translates into CASSQVTQGNEK. The entire CDR3 protein is CASSQVTQGNEKLFF.